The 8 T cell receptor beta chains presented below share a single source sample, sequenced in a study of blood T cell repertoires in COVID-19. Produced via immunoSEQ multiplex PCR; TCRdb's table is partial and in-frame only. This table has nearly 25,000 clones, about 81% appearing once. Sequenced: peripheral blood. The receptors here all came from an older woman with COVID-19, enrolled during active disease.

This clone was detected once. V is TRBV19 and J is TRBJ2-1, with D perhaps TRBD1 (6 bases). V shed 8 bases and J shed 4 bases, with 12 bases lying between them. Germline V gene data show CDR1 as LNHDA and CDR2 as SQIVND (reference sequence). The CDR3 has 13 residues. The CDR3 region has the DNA TGTGCCAGTTCGAGGACAGAGTACAATGAGCAGTTCTTC. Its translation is CASSRTEYNEQFF.

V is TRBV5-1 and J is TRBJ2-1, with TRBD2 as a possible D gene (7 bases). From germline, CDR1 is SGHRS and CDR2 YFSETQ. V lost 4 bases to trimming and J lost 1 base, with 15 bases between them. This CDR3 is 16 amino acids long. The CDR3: CASSPLRGLSYNEQFF. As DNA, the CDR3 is TGCGCCAGCAGCCCCCTGCGGGGGCTGTCCTACAATGAGCAGTTCTTC.

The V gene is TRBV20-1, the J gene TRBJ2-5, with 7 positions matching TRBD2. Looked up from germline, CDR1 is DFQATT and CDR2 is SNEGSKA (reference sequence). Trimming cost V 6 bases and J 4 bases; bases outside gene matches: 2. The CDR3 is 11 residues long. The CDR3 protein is CSAVAGETQYF. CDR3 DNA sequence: TGCAGTGCCGTAGCGGGAGAGACCCAGTACTTC.

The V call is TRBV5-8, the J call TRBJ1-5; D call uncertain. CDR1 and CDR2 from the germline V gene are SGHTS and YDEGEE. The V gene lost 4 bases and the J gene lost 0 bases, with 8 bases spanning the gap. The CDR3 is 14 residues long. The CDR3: CASSLDGSNQPQHF. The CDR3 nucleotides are TGTGCCAGCAGCCTAGACGGTAGCAATCAGCCCCAGCATTTT.

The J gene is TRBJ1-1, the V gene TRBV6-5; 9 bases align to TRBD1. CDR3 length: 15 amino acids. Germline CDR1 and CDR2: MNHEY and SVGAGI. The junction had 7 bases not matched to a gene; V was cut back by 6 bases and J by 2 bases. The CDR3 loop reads CASRDITGGNTEAFF. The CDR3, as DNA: TGTGCCAGCAGGGACATTACAGGGGGCAACACTGAAGCTTTCTTT.

The DNA for the CDR3 is TGTGCCAGCTCACCCACAGGGGGTTCCGATAGCAATCAGCCCCAGCATTTT. This codes for CASSPTGGSDSNQPQHF. The chain combines TRBV18 with TRBJ1-5; 8 bases fit TRBD1. This CDR3 has 17 residues. The V segment lost 3 bases and the J segment 0 bases; nucleotides outside the gene matches: 7. Germline CDR1 reads KGHSH; CDR2 reads LQKENI. The complete variable domain, with remaining parts taken from reference TRBV18 and TRBJ1-5, reads NAGVMQNPRHLVRRRGQEARLRCSPMKGHSHVYWYRQLPEEGLKFMVYLQKENIIDESGMPKERFSAEFPKEGPSILRIQQVVRGDSAAYFCASSPTGGSDSNQPQHFGDGTRLSIL.

The CDR3 here is CASSLGGMNTEAFF. CDR3 coding DNA: TGTGCCAGCAGCTTAGGGGGCATGAACACTGAAGCTTTCTTT. The genes are TRBV7-9 and TRBJ1-1; D might be TRBD1 (5 bases). The germline CDR1 and CDR2 sequences are SEHNR and FQNEAQ (reference sequence). V was clipped by 1 base and J by 0 bases, with 6 bases between them. The CDR3 spans 14 residues.

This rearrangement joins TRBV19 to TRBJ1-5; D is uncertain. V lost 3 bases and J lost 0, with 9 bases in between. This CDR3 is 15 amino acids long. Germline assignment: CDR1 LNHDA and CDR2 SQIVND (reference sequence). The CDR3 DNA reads TGTGCCAGTAGTATTTGGCAGGATAGCAATCAGCCCCAGCATTTT. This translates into CASSIWQDSNQPQHF.